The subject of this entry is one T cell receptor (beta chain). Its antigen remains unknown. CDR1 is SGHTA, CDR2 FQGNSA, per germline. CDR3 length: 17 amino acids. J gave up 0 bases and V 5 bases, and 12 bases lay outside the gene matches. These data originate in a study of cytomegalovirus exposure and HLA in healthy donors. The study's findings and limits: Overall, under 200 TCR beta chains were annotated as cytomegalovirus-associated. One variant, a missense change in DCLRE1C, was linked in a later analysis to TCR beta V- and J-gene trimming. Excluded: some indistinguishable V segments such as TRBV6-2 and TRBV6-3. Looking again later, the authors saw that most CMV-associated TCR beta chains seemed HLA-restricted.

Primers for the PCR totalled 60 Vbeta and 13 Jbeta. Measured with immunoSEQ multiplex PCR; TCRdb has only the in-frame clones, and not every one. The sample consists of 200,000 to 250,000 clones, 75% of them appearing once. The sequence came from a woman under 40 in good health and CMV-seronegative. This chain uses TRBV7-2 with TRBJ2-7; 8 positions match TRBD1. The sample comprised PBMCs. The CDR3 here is CASSADRGMILSYEQYF. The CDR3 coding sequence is TGTGCCAGCAGCGCCGACAGGGGAATGATCCTCTCCTACGAGCAGTACTTC.